The T cell receptor beta chain described here comes from a study of blood T cell repertoires in COVID-19. Study as a whole: COVID-19 samples from acute and convalescent phases originated in the United States, Italy and Spain.

Original processing notes: Cell counts per sample came from amplifying reference gene primers. The protocol was immunoSEQ multiplex PCR, while the TCRdb copy is restricted to in-frame clones and leaves out a portion. V, J and clone size reflect that table, while D and trimming were determined from the DNA. The profile shows 430,000 or so clones, around nine tenths of them singletons. CDR1 and CDR2 (germline): SEHNR, FQNEAQ (reference sequence). Trimming removed 6 bases at V and 5 bases at J, with 11 bases between. The CDR3 covers 12 residues. Everyone who took part was roughly 18 to 89 years old, and they came from about 25 US areas. A COVID-19 case had been met by exposed participants during the 2 weeks before study entry.

The origin of this receptor is a woman aged 18-29 years who had been exposed to COVID-19. The sample comprised PBMCs or T cells enriched from blood (not recorded which). The chain links TRBV7-9 to TRBJ2-7; possibly TRBD1 for D (6 bases). CDR3 nucleotides: TGTGCCAGCAGGTCACAGGGTAACGAGCAGTACTTC. It specifies CASRSQGNEQYF. The full variable domain, with the rest looked up from reference TRBV7-9 and TRBJ2-7, is DTGVSQNPRHKITKRGQNVTFRCDPISEHNRLYWYRQTLGQGPEFLTYFQNEAQLEKSRLLSDRFSAERPKGSFSTLEIQRTEQGDSAMYLCASRSQGNEQYFGPGTRLTVT.